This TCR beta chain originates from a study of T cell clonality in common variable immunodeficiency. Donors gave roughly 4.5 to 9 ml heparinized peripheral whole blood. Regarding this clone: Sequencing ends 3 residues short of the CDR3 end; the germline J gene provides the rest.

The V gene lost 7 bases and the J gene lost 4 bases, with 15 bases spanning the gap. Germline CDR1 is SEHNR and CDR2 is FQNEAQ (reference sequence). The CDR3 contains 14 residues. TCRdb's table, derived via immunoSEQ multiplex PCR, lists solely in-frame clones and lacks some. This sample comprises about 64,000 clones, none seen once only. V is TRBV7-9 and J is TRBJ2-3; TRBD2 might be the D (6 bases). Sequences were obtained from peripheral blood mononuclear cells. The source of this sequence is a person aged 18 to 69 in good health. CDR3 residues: CASIRGSVPDTQYF. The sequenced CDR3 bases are TGTGCCAGCATCCGGGGGTCTGTTCCAGATACG.